This T cell receptor (beta chain) was observed in a study of T cells in Graves' hyperthyroidism and ophthalmopathy. Template material for amplifying TCR beta CDR3 regions consisted of RNA transcripts. HTBI primers were employed in a first-round RT-PCR of the TCR CDR3. Using its own MiXCR run on the multiplex PCR reads, TCRdb lists one record per CDR3 protein. The sample consists of hundreds of thousands of distinct CDR3 sequences, about 15% of them appearing once. Diagnoses were made from clinical symptoms, serum measures (thyroxine and TRAb), thyroid ultrasound and orbital computed tomography. Ten or more counts support this clonotype. V was pared by 5 bases and J by 4 bases, with 7 bases of the junction left unmatched. The CDR3 contains 15 residues.

This receptor was taken from a middle-aged woman with Graves' ophthalmopathy. This chain connects TRBV12-3 or TRBV12-4 to TRBJ2-5; 10 bases match TRBD2. What was sequenced was blood. For the CDR3, the DNA is TGTGCCAGCAGTACGTTAGCGGGAGGAGGAGAGACCCAGTACTTC. Translated: CASSTLAGGGETQYF.